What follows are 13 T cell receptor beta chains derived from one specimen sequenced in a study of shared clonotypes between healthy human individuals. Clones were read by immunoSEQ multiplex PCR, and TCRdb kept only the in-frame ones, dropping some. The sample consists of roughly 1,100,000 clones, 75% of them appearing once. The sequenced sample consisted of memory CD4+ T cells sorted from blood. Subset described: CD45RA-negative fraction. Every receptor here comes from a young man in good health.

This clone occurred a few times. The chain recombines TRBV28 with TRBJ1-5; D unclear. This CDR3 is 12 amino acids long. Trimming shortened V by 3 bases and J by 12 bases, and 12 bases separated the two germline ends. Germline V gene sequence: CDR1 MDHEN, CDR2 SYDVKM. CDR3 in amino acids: CASSLFNGDQHF. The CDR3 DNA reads TGTGCCAGCAGTTTGTTTAACGGGGACCAGCATTTT.

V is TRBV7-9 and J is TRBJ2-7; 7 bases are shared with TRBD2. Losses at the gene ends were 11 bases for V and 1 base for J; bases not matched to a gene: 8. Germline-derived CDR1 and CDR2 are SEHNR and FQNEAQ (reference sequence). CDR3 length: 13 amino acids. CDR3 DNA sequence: TGTGCCCAGTCTCGCGGGAGTTCCTACGAGCAGTACTTC. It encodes CAQSRGSSYEQYF.

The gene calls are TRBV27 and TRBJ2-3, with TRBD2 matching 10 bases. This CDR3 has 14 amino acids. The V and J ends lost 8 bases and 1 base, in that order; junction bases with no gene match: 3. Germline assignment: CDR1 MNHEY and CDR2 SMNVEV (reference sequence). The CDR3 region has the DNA TGTGCCAGCGCCGGACTAGCGGGCACAGATACGCAGTATTTT. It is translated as CASAGLAGTDTQYF.

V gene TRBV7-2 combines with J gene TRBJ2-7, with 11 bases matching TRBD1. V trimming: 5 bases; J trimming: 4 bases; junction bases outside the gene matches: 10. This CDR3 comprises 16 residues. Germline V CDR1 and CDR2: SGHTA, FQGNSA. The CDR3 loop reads CASSLPTGTGGYEQYF. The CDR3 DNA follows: TGTGCCAGCAGCCTACCTACCGGGACAGGGGGGTACGAGCAGTACTTC.

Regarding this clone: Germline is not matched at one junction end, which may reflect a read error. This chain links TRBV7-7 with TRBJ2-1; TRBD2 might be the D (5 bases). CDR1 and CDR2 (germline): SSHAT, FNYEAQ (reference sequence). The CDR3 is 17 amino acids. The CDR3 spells CASSSLGTGSSYNEQFF. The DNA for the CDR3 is TGTGCTAGCAGCTCATTGGGCACTGGGAGCTCCTACAATGAGCAGTTCTTC. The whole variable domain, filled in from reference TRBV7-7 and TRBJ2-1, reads GAGVSQSPRYKVTKRGQDVTLRCDPISSHATLYWYQQALGQGPEFLTYFNYEAQPDKSGLPSDRFSAERPEGSISTLTIQRTEQRDSAMYRCASSSLGTGSSYNEQFFGPGTRLTVL.

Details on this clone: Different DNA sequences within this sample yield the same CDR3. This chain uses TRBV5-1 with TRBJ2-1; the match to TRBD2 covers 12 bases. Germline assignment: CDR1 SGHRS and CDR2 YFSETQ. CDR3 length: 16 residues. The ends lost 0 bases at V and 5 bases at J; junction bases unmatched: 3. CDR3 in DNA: TGCGCCAGCAGCTTGGGTGGACTAGCGGGAAACAATGAGCAGTTCTTC. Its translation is CASSLGGLAGNNEQFF.

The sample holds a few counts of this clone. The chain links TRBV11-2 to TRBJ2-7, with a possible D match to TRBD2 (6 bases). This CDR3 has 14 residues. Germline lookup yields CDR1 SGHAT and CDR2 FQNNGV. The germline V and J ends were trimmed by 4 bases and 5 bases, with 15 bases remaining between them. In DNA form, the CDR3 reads TGTGCCAGCAGCTCCCTCGCGGGGTACAACGAGCAGTACTTC. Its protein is CASSSLAGYNEQYF.

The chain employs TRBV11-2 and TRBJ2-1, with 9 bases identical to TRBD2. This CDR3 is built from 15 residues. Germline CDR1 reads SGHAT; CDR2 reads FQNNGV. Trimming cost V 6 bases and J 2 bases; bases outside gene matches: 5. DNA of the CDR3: TGTGCCAGCAGTCAGGCGGGAGGGCCCTACAATGAGCAGTTCTTC. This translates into CASSQAGGPYNEQFF.

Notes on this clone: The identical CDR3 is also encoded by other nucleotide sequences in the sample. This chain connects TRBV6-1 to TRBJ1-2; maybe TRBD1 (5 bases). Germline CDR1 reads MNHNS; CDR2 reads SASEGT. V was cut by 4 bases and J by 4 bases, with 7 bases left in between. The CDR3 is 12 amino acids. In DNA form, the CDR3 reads TGTGCCAGCAGTGGACAGACCTATGGCTACACCTTC. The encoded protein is CASSGQTYGYTF.

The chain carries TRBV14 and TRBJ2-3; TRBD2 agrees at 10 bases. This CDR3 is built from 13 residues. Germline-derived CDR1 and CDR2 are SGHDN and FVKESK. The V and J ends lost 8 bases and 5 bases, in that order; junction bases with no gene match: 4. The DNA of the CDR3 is TGTGCCAGCCGCTTAGCGGGGGGAGATACGCAGTATTTT. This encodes CASRLAGGDTQYF.

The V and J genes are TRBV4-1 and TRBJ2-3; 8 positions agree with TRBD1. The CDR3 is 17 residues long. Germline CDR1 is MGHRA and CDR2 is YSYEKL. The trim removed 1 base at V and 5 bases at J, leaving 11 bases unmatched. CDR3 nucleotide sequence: TGCGCCAGCAGCCAAGTAGGACGGGACAGGCCCAAAGATACGCAGTATTTT. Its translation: CASSQVGRDRPKDTQYF.

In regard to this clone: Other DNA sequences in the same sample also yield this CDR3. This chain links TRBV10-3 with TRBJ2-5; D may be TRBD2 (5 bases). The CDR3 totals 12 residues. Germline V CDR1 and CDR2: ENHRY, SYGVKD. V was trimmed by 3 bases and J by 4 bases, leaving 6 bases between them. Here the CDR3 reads CAISDLAETQYF. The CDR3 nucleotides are TGTGCCATCAGTGATCTAGCAGAGACCCAGTACTTC.

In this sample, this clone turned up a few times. The CDR3 DNA reads TGCGCCAGCAGTCAATCGGGCCAGGGGCTGGAAAATCAGCCCCAGCATTTT. As protein: CASSQSGQGLENQPQHF. J is TRBJ1-5 and V is TRBV23-1, with D possibly matching TRBD1 (6 bases). TRBV23-1 is treated as an ORF (open reading frame) with a function not yet certain. Deletions cut 0 bases from V and 4 bases from J, with 16 bases between. This CDR3 contains 17 residues.